These 15 T cell receptor beta chains share one sample of origin, sequenced in a study of blood T cells in healthy people across ages. Through a sample-barcoded 5' primer and a J-beta primer mix, a second PCR was run for roughly 6 to 12 cycles. Each CDR3 protein gets one entry after TCRdb re-called the 5' RACE reads with MiXCR. The sample includes 750,000 to 850,000 distinct CDR3 sequences, roughly 25% of them seen just once. The sample was also linked to a second study, of T cells of mothers and their children.

The sequenced sample was blood. The receptors originated from a boy between 5 and 17 years old in good health.

This chain links TRBV20-1 with TRBJ2-5; 10 bases map to TRBD1. The J call is doubtful: the DNA matches TRBJ2-7 better. This CDR3 has 12 residues. CDR1 and CDR2 (germline): DFQATT, SNEGSKA (reference sequence). Written as DNA, the CDR3 is TGCAGTGCCGGACAGGGGGACCACGAGCAGTACTTC. Translating gives CSAGQGDHEQYF.

This clonotype has just a few counts. This chain joins TRBV30 and TRBJ2-1, with 9 bases that match TRBD2. In germline, CDR1 is GTSNPN, CDR2 SVGIG (reference sequence). V was pared by 1 base and J by 9 bases, with 10 bases of the junction left unmatched. The CDR3 covers 15 residues. The CDR3 nucleotides are TGTGCCTGGAGTGGCGGGGGGGCAACAATCGCTGAGCAGTTCTTC. Protein: CAWSGGGATIAEQFF. The full variable domain, in which reference TRBV30 and TRBJ2-1 provide the parts outside the CDR3, is SQTIHQWPATLVQPVGSPLSLECTVEGTSNPNLYWYRQAAGRGLQLLFYSVGIGQISSEVPQNLSASRPQDRQFILSSKKLLLSDSGFYLCAWSGGGATIAEQFFGPGTRLTVL.

With regard to this clonotype: At one end, the junction sequence differs from germline, possibly due to a read error. The chain is built from TRBV27 and TRBJ2-3; a possible D gene is TRBD2 (5 bases). There are 16 residues in the CDR3. Germline V lookup: CDR1 MNHEY, CDR2 SMNVEV (reference sequence). CDR3 amino acids: CANSSGEGLSTDTQYF. DNA for the CDR3: TGTGCCAACAGTTCCGGGGAAGGATTAAGCACAGATACGCAGTATTTT.

This clonotype turned up a few times. The V call is TRBV6-5, the J call TRBJ2-1, with TRBD2 matching 14 bases. The trim removed 6 bases at V and 6 bases at J, leaving 4 bases unmatched. The germline V gene has CDR1 MNHEY and CDR2 SVGAGI. The CDR3 totals 15 residues. The chain's CDR3 is CASSWGLAGANEQFF. DNA of the CDR3: TGTGCCAGCAGCTGGGGACTAGCGGGGGCCAATGAGCAGTTCTTC.

This clonotype has just a few counts. DNA for the CDR3: TGTGCCAGCAGCGTAGGAACGTTTGGGGGGGCGACAGATACGCAGTATTTT. It encodes CASSVGTFGGATDTQYF. V gene TRBV9 combines with J gene TRBJ2-3, with D maybe TRBD2 (7 bases). This CDR3 has 17 amino acids. Germline V gene sequence: CDR1 SGDLS, CDR2 YYNGEE. V was clipped by 0 bases and J by 3 bases, with 17 bases between them.

V gene TRBV29-1 combines with J gene TRBJ2-7, with D perhaps matching TRBD1 (6 bases). The CDR3 has 12 residues. Trimming cost V 5 bases and J 3 bases, with 11 bases left between them. Germline CDR1 SQVTM, CDR2 ANQGSEA. Here the CDR3 reads CSVQRDNYEQYF. The CDR3, as DNA: TGCAGCGTTCAGAGGGACAACTACGAGCAGTACTTC.

The chain couples TRBV7-9 to TRBJ2-5, with D possibly matching TRBD1 (6 bases). Germline CDR1 is SEHNR and CDR2 is FQNEAQ (reference sequence). The CDR3 contains 12 residues. Trimming pared 5 bases from V and 2 bases from J, leaving 6 bases between. CDR3 amino acids: CASSGQQETQYF. The CDR3 coding sequence is TGTGCCAGCAGCGGACAGCAAGAGACCCAGTACTTC.

This clonotype was observed a handful of times. The V gene is TRBV7-2, the J gene TRBJ1-2; D not resolved. V was trimmed by 1 base and J by 3 bases, leaving 9 bases between them. This CDR3 is built from 14 residues. Germline loops: CDR1 SGHTA, CDR2 FQGNSA. The DNA for the CDR3 is TGTGCCAGCAGCTTAGATCAGGTTCACTATGGCTACACCTTC. It specifies CASSLDQVHYGYTF.

This chain joins TRBV27 and TRBJ2-3; 10 bases align to TRBD2. Germline loops: CDR1 MNHEY, CDR2 SMNVEV (reference sequence). V shed 1 base and J 4 bases; nucleotides not matched to a gene: 14. CDR3 length: 19 amino acids. CDR3 sequence (DNA): TGTGCCAGCAGTTTATGGCTGGGGACTCTAGCGGGAGAGGCAGATACGCAGTATTTT. This codes for CASSLWLGTLAGEADTQYF.

The chain couples TRBV27 to TRBJ2-5; D may be TRBD1 (5 bases). The J call is doubtful: the DNA matches TRBJ2-1 better. Germline assignment: CDR1 MNHEY and CDR2 SMNVEV (reference sequence). The CDR3 covers 14 residues. The CDR3 bases are TGTGCCAGCAGTTTATCTGGGGCTCAGCCTGAGCAGTTCTTC. It yields the protein CASSLSGAQPEQFF.

The rearrangement joins TRBV29-1 to TRBJ1-2, with a possible D match to TRBD1 (5 bases). This CDR3 has 12 residues. From germline, CDR1 is SQVTM and CDR2 ANQGSEA. Trimming shortened V by 1 base and J by 5 bases, and 8 bases separated the two germline ends. The CDR3 DNA reads as TGCAGCGTTGAAGGAAAGGGGTATGGCTACACCTTC. Translating gives CSVEGKGYGYTF.

The chain employs TRBV20-1 and TRBJ1-1; D call uncertain. This CDR3 has 13 amino acids. Trimming took 3 bases from V and 0 from J, leaving 8 bases between them. Germline V gene lookup returns CDR1 DFQATT and CDR2 SNEGSKA (reference sequence). CDR3 bases: TGCAGTGCTAGCCCCGTCCTGAACACTGAAGCTTTCTTT. Its protein is CSASPVLNTEAFF.

The V gene is TRBV7-2, the J gene TRBJ2-7, with D unresolved. The CDR3 sequence is 14 residues long. Germline values: CDR1 SGHTA, CDR2 FQGNSA. V lost 7 bases, J lost 6 bases, and 19 bases lay in between. CDR3 nucleotide sequence: TGTGCCAGCAAGGCGTCGGACGATCGGTTCGAGCAGTACTTC. Amino acid sequence: CASKASDDRFEQYF.

This clonotype was detected only a few times. The junction departs from germline at one end; a sequencing error may be responsible. The chain employs TRBV28 and TRBJ2-4; D is ambiguous. The CDR3 totals 13 residues. The germline CDR1 and CDR2 sequences are MDHEN and SYDVKM. CDR3 sequence (DNA): TGTGCCACCCCTGAGGTTTCCAAAAACATTCAGTGCTTC. The encoded protein is CATPEVSKNIQCF.

The J gene is TRBJ2-5, the V gene TRBV28; TRBD1 matches 10 bases. The J call may be in error: the DNA end matches TRBJ2-7 better. This CDR3 is built from 16 residues. Per the germline V gene, CDR1 is MDHEN and CDR2 is SYDVKM. The CDR3: CASSSVYRDRGDEQYF. The DNA of the CDR3 is TGTGCCAGCAGTTCTGTTTACCGGGACAGGGGCGACGAGCAGTACTTC.